This TCR beta chain is drawn from a study of blood T cell repertoires in COVID-19. Study overall: Samples representing acute and convalescent COVID-19 were sourced from the United States, Italy and Spain. The analysed material was cDNA or gDNA that came from T cells, B-cell-depleted T cells, or PBMCs.

Authors' processing steps: Reference gene primer amplification gave nucleated cell count estimates. Repertoires were generated with immunoSEQ multiplex PCR, while TCRdb's copy carries only in-frame clones and drops some. D and trimming come from the DNA, and the V and J calls and clone size come from that table. The profile shows 55,000 to 90,000 clones, more than 85% of them singletons. The sample taken for sequencing was peripheral blood. The source is a man aged 70-80 years with active COVID-19.

CDR3 sequence reads: CASSRGASSGANVLTF. The CDR3 nucleotides are TGTGCCAGCAGCCGGGGTGCGTCCTCGGGGGCCAACGTCCTGACTTTC. This sequence joins TRBV7-9 and TRBJ2-6; tentative D call: TRBD2 (5 bases). The CDR3 has 16 amino acids. Trimming pared 5 bases from V and 4 bases from J, leaving 15 bases between. Germline values: CDR1 SEHNR, CDR2 FQNEAQ (reference sequence). The full variable domain, completed using reference TRBV7-9 and TRBJ2-6, is DTGVSQNPRHKITKRGQNVTFRCDPISEHNRLYWYRQTLGQGPEFLTYFQNEAQLEKSRLLSDRFSAERPKGSFSTLEIQRTEQGDSAMYLCASSRGASSGANVLTFGAGSRLTVL.